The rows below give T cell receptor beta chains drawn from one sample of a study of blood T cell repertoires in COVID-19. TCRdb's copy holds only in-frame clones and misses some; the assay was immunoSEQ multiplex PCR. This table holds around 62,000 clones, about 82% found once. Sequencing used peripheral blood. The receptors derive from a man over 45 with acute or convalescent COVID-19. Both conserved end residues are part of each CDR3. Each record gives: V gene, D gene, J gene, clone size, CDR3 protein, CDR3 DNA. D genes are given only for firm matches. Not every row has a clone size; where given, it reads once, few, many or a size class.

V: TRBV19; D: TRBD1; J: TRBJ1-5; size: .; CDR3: CASSQGGGSVAQHF; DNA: TGTGCCAGTAGCCAGGGGGGAGGTAGTGTGGCCCAGCATTTT
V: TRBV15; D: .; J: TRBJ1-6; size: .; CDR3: CATSRDYQVSNNSPLHF; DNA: TGTGCCACCAGCAGAGATTATCAGGTCTCCAACAATTCACCCCTCCACTTT
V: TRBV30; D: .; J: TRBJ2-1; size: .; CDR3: CAWSKGGQDIYNEQFF; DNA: TGTGCCTGGAGTAAGGGAGGACAAGATATCTACAATGAGCAGTTCTTC
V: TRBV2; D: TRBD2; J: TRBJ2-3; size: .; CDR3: CASRENLAGIADTQYF; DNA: TGTGCCAGCAGAGAGAACCTAGCGGGGATAGCAGATACGCAGTATTTT
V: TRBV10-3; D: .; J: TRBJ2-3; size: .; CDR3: CAISERGGINTDTQYF; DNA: TGTGCCATCAGTGAGAGGGGGGGTATTAACACAGATACGCAGTATTTT
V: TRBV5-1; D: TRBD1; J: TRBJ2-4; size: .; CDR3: CASSLGGQGLGIQYF; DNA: TGCGCCAGCAGCTTGGGGGGACAGGGCTTAGGGATTCAGTACTTC
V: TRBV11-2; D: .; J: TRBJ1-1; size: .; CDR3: CASSNRVKGTEAFF; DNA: TGTGCCAGCAGCAACCGGGTAAAAGGCACTGAAGCTTTCTTT
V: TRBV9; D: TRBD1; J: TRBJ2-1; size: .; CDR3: CASSAGGQGYNEQFF; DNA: TGTGCCAGCAGCGCCGGGGGACAGGGCTACAATGAGCAGTTCTTC
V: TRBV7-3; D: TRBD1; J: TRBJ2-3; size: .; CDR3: CASSPIGTDPTDTQYF; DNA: TGTGCCAGCAGCCCCATCGGGACAGATCCCACAGATACGCAGTATTTT
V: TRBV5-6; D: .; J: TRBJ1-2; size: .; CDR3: CASSYGTPNYGYTF; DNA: TGTGCCAGCAGCTACGGGACTCCTAACTATGGCTACACCTTC
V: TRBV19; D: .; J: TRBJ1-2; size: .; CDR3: CASASQGLSNYGYTF; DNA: TGTGCCAGTGCATCCCAGGGGCTCTCGAACTATGGCTACACCTTC
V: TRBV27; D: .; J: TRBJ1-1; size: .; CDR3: CASSPIFDQGEDAEAFF; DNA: TGTGCCAGCAGTCCCATCTTTGATCAGGGTGAAGACGCTGAAGCTTTCTTT
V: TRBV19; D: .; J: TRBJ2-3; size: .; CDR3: CASSSSGEADTQYF; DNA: TGTGCCAGTAGTTCTTCCGGGGAGGCAGATACGCAGTATTTT
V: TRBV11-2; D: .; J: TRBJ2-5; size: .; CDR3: CASSSFLAAETQYF; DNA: TGTGCCAGCAGCTCCTTCTTGGCGGCCGAGACCCAGTACTTC
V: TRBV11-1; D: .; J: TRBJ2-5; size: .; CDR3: CASTSGAPGTQYF; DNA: TGTGCCAGTACCAGCGGAGCTCCCGGGACCCAGTACTTC
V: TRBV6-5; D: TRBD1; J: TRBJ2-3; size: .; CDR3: CASCRDRASDTQYF; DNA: TGTGCCAGCTGTAGGGACAGGGCTTCAGATACGCAGTATTTT
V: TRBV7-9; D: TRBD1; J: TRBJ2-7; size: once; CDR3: CASSLGTGNGYEQYF; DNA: TGTGCCAGCAGCTTAGGGACAGGTAATGGGTACGAGCAGTACTTC
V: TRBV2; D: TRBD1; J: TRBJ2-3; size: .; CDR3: CASATGPQDTQYF; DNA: TGTGCCAGCGCGACAGGGCCCCAAGATACGCAGTATTTT
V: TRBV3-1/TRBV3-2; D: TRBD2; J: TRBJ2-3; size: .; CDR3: CASSQVTSGLFTDTQYF; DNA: TGTGCCAGCAGCCAAGTTACTAGCGGGCTCTTCACAGATACGCAGTATTTT
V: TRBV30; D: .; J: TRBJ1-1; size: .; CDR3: CAWSRGFSEAFF; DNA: TGTGCCTGGAGTAGGGGTTTCTCTGAAGCTTTCTTT
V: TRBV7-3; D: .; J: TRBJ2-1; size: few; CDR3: CASRSQGTNEQFF; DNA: TGTGCCAGCAGATCACAGGGTACGAATGAGCAGTTCTTC
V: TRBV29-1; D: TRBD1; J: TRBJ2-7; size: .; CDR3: CSVHDRGHEQYF; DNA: TGCAGCGTGCACGACAGGGGCCACGAGCAGTACTTC
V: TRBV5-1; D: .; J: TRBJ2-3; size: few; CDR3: CASGEWSDTQYF; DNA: TGCGCCAGCGGGGAGTGGTCAGATACGCAGTATTTT
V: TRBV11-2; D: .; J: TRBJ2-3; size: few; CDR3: CASSEGLGTDTQYF; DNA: TGTGCCAGCAGCGAGGGACTTGGCACAGATACGCAGTATTTT
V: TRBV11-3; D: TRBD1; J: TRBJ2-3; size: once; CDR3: CASSGQGGTDTQYF; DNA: TGTGCCAGCAGCGGTCAGGGGGGCACAGATACGCAGTATTTT
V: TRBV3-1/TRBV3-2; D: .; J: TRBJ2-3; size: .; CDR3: CASSRGDTSTDTQYF; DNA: TGTGCCAGCAGCCGAGGGGACACTAGCACAGATACGCAGTATTTT
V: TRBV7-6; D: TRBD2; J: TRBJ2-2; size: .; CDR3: CASSLGAGENTGELFF; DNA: TGTGCCAGCAGCTTGGGTGCGGGGGAAAACACCGGGGAGCTGTTTTTT
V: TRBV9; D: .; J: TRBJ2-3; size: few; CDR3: CASSVGQDTDTQYF; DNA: TGTGCCAGCAGCGTGGGGCAGGACACAGATACGCAGTATTTT
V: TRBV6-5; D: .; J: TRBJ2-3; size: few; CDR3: CASRRGGAGTDTQYF; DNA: TGTGCCAGCAGGAGGGGGGGGGCGGGAACAGATACGCAGTATTTT
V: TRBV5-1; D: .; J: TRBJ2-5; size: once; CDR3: CASSLGGQETQYF; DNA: TGCGCCAGCAGCTTGGGAGGTCAAGAGACCCAGTACTTC
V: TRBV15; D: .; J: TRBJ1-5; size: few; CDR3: CATSRLNDQPQHF; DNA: TGTGCCACCAGCAGACTTAATGATCAGCCCCAGCATTTT
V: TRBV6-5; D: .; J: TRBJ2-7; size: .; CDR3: CASSRTPRYEQYF; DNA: TGTGCCAGCAGTCGGACACCCCGATACGAGCAGTACTTC
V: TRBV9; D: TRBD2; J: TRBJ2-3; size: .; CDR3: CASSVRAGGADTQYF; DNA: TGTGCCAGCAGCGTCAGAGCGGGGGGGGCAGATACGCAGTATTTT
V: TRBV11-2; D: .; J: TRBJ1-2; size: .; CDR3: CASSGLQGRSYGYTF; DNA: TGTGCCAGCAGCGGGCTCCAAGGGAGAAGTTATGGCTACACCTTC
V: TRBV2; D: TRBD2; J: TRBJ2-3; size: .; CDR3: CASSKSGEFTDTQYF; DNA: TGTGCCAGCAGTAAAAGCGGGGAATTCACAGATACGCAGTATTTT
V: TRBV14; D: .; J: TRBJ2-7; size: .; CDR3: CASSLRASRDSYEQYF; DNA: TGTGCCAGCAGCCTACGAGCGTCGCGGGATTCCTACGAGCAGTACTTC
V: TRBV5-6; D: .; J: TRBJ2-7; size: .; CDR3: CASSLVGDYEQYF; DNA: TGTGCCAGCAGCTTGGTTGGAGACTACGAGCAGTACTTC
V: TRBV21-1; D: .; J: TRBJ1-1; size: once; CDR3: CASSKKGGQLLNTEAFF; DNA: TGTGCCAGCAGCAAAAAAGGGGGACAGCTGTTGAACACTGAAGCTTTCTTT
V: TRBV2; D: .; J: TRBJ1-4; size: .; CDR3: CASSDILLLDEKLFF; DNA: TGTGCCAGCAGTGATATACTTCTATTGGATGAAAAACTGTTTTTT
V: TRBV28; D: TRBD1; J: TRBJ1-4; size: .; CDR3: CASSPLTGRAEKLFF; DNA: TGTGCCAGCAGTCCCCTGACAGGGCGGGCTGAAAAACTGTTTTTT
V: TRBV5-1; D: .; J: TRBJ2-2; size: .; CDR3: CASSLGQVGRELFF; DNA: TGCGCCAGCAGCTTGGGCCAGGTGGGCCGGGAGCTGTTTTTT
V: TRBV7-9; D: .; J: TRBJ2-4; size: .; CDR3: CASSPPRTENIQYF; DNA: TGTGCCAGCAGTCCACCCCGGACAGAAAACATTCAGTACTTC
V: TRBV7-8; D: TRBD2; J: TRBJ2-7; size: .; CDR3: CASSTLAGLAVYEQYF; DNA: TGTGCCAGCAGCACATTAGCGGGACTAGCGGTTTACGAGCAGTACTTC
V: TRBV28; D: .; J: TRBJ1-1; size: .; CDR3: CASSPTRGGNTEAFF; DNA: TGTGCCAGCAGCCCCACCCGGGGGGGGAACACTGAAGCTTTCTTT
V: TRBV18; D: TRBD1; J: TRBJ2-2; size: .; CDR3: CASSPRDSNTGELFF; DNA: TGTGCCAGCTCCCCCCGGGACAGCAACACCGGGGAGCTGTTTTTT